One and the same sample provided the 10 T cell receptor beta chains below, sequenced in a study of CD8 T cells in ankylosing spondylitis. Study-wide points: A TCR beta motif of fewer than ten highly homologous variants seemed to mark ankylosing spondylitis blood.

Antigens for these TCRs are unknown. TCRdb redid the calling of the 5' RACE reads with MiXCR, one entry per CDR3 protein. The repertoire consists of some 240,000 distinct CDR3 sequences, with just under 7.5% occurring once and the leading ten covering approximately 15%. Sequencing was done on a sample of blood, either unsorted or a sorted T cell fraction (not recorded which). These receptors originate from a male donor with ankylosing spondylitis.

Ten or more counts support this clonotype. The chain employs TRBV7-9 and TRBJ1-1; D gene ambiguous. The CDR3 is made up of 14 amino acids. Trimming removed 5 bases from V and 3 bases from J, with 13 bases in between. Germline lookup yields CDR1 SEHNR and CDR2 FQNEAQ (reference sequence). This chain's CDR3 is CASSPPLQDTEAFF. CDR3 coding DNA: TGTGCCAGCAGCCCGCCCCTCCAGGACACTGAAGCTTTCTTT.

This clonotype came up many times. This chain uses TRBV29-1 with TRBJ2-7; TRBD1 aligns across 10 bases. CDR1 is SQVTM and CDR2 is ANQGSEA in the germline V gene. The CDR3 totals 12 residues. V trimming: 6 bases; J trimming: 7 bases; junction bases outside the gene matches: 6. The CDR3 is CSVLTGGGEQYF. The CDR3 coding sequence is TGCAGCGTCCTGACAGGGGGCGGGGAGCAGTACTTC.

This clonotype was counted at least ten times. The genes are TRBV6-1 and TRBJ2-7; D might be TRBD1 or TRBD2, each matching 7 bases. This CDR3 is 14 amino acids long. Looked up from germline, CDR1 is MNHNS and CDR2 is SASEGT. The V end lost 5 bases, the J end lost 5 bases, and 16 bases lay between the germline ends. CDR3 in DNA: TGTGCCAGCAGTCCTTCAGGGGGGGATCACGAGCAGTACTTC. This sequence encodes CASSPSGGDHEQYF.

This clonotype was observed at least ten times. The genes are TRBV27 and TRBJ1-1; weak D call: TRBD1 (5 bases). Looked up from germline, CDR1 is MNHEY and CDR2 is SMNVEV (reference sequence). The ends were cut back, 2 bases at V and 4 bases at J, with 11 bases in the middle. This CDR3 is built from 14 residues. The CDR3 bases are TGTGCCAGCAGTTTAAGTCCCAGGGCCACTGAAGCTTTCTTT. Translated: CASSLSPRATEAFF.

In its sample, this clonotype was seen a few times. The V gene is TRBV6-5, the J gene TRBJ2-1; D is undetermined. Deletions cut 10 bases from V and 2 bases from J, with 6 bases between. Germline CDR1 MNHEY, CDR2 SVGAGI. The CDR3 is 11 residues long. The CDR3 nucleotides are TGTGCCACGCTGACCTACAATGAGCAGTTCTTC. The encoded protein is CATLTYNEQFF.

The rearrangement links TRBV4-2 to TRBJ1-2; tentatively, D is TRBD1 (5 bases). V was pared by 0 bases and J by 0 bases, with 11 bases between. This CDR3 has 16 residues. Germline V gene lookup returns CDR1 LGHNA and CDR2 YNFKEQ. DNA of the CDR3: TGTGCCAGCAGCCAAGAAATCGGGGGTTCTAACTATGGCTACACCTTC. It yields the protein CASSQEIGGSNYGYTF.

This clonotype was seen at least ten times. The CDR3 is CASTISLEYNEQFF. DNA of the CDR3: TGTGCCAGCACCATATCACTAGAGTACAATGAGCAGTTCTTC. The chain couples TRBV12-3 or TRBV12-4 to TRBJ2-1, with a tentative D call TRBD2 (5 bases). The CDR3 is made up of 14 amino acids. The ends were cut back, 7 bases at V and 4 bases at J, with 14 bases in the middle.

This chain links TRBV5-1 with TRBJ2-6, with 7 bases identical to TRBD1. With 2 bases clipped from V and 2 bases from J, the junction kept 10 bases outside the gene matches. The CDR3 is 18 amino acids. Germline CDR1 is SGHRS and CDR2 is YFSETQ. Written as DNA, the CDR3 is TGCGCCAGCAGCTTAACGGACAGGAGTTACACTGGGGCCAACGTCCTGACTTTC. This sequence encodes CASSLTDRSYTGANVLTF.

This clonotype was counted a few times. V gene TRBV6-2 or TRBV6-3 combines with J gene TRBJ1-5; no definite D call. The germline gives CDR1 MNHEY, CDR2 SVGEGT. V gave up 2 bases and J gave up 2 bases, with 16 bases separating them. The CDR3 runs 17 residues. The CDR3 protein is CASSYPPGRWGNQPQHF. The DNA for the CDR3 is TGTGCCAGCAGTTACCCGCCAGGTCGGTGGGGCAATCAGCCCCAGCATTTT.

This clonotype was recorded at least ten times. The V call is TRBV4-3, the J call TRBJ2-2; D possibly matches TRBD1 or TRBD2 (5 bases each). The V end was cut by 1 base, the J end by 0 bases, with 9 bases between. This CDR3 spans 16 amino acids. CDR1 and CDR2 from the germline V gene are LGHNA and YSLEER. This CDR3 reads CASSQGLGANTGELFF. As DNA, the CDR3 is TGCGCCAGCAGCCAAGGTCTGGGGGCGAACACCGGGGAGCTGTTTTTT.